Ten or more counts support the clone carrying this T cell receptor beta chain. Antigen unknown. This record belongs to a study of regulatory T cells in long-lasting Graves disease. Study in general: Patients with persistent Graves' disease had over 5 years of antithyroid drugs and persistent TSH receptor antibodies.

Building of the TCR beta libraries involved iRepertoire HTBI primers and Arm-PCR of CDR3 regions. TCRdb called the multiplex PCR reads again in MiXCR, with one record for every CDR3 protein. This table holds approximately 400,000 distinct CDR3 sequences, 23% found once. Study-wide results and caveats: The study examined only peripheral blood, not thyroid tissue. TRBV28, TRBJ1-2 and TRBJ2-5 emerged as the favored segments in persistent disease.

The time point is: persistent/refractory GD, antithyroid drugs over 5 years with positive TRAb. After RNA was extracted from PBMCs, the TCR library was made from it. V was trimmed by 2 bases and J by 1 base, leaving 8 bases between them. Germline lookup yields CDR1 MDHEN and CDR2 SYDVKM. CDR3 length equals 14 residues. The sequences come from peripheral blood mononuclear cells (PBMCs), collected when the disease was refractory, from a patient treated with antithyroid drugs. The chain combines TRBV28 with TRBJ1-1; unclear D gene. This TCR was sampled from a female donor with Graves disease. The CDR3: CASSLVQANTEAFF. CDR3 DNA: TGTGCCAGCAGTTTAGTGCAGGCGAACACTGAAGCTTTCTTT.